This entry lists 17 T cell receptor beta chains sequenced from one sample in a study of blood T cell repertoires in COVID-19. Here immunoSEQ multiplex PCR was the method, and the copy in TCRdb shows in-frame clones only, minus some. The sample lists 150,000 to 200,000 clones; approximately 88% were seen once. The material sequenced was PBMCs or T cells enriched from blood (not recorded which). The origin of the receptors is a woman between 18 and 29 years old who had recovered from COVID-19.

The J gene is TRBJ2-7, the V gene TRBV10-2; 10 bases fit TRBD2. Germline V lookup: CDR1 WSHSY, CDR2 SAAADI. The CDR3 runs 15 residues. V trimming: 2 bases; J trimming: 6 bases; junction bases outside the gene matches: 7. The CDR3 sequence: CASSESLAGVREQYF. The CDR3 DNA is TGCGCCAGCAGTGAGAGCCTAGCGGGAGTCCGCGAGCAGTACTTC.

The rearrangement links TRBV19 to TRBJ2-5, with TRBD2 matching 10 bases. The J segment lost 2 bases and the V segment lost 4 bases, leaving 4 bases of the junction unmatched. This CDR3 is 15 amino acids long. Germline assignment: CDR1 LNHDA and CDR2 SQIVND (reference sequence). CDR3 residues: CASSSLAGDQETQYF. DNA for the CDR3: TGTGCCAGTAGTAGTCTAGCGGGAGATCAAGAGACCCAGTACTTC. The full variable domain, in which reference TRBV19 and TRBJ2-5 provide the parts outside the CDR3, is DGGITQSPKYLFRKEGQNVTLSCEQNLNHDAMYWYRQDPGQGLRLIYYSQIVNDFQKGDIAEGYSVSREKKESFPLTVTSAQKNPTAFYLCASSSLAGDQETQYFGPGTRLLVL.

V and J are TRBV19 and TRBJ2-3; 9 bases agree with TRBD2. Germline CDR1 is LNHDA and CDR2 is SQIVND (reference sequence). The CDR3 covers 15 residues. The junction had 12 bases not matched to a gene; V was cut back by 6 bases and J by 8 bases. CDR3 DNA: TGTGCCAGTAGCCCTTGGCGGGAGGGGGGGTCTACGCAGTATTTT. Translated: CASSPWREGGSTQYF. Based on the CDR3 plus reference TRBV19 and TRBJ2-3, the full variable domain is DGGITQSPKYLFRKEGQNVTLSCEQNLNHDAMYWYRQDPGQGLRLIYYSQIVNDFQKGDIAEGYSVSREKKESFPLTVTSAQKNPTAFYLCASSPWREGGSTQYFGPGTRLTVL.

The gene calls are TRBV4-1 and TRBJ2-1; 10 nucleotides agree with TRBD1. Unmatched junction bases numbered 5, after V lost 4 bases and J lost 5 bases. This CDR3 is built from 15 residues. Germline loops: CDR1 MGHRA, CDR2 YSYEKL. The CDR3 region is CASSPGDRGNNEQFF. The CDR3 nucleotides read TGCGCCAGCAGCCCCGGGGACAGGGGCAACAATGAGCAGTTCTTC.

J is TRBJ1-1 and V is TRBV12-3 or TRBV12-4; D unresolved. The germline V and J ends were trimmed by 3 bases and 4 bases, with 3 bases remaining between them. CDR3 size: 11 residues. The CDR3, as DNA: TGTGCCAGCAGTTTCTCCACTGAAGCTTTCTTT. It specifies CASSFSTEAFF.

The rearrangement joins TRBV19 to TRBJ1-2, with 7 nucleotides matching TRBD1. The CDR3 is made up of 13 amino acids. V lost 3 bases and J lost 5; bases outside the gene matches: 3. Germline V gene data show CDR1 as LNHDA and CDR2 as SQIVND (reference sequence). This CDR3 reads CASSMTGTYGYTF. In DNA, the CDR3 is TGTGCCAGTAGTATGACAGGGACGTATGGCTACACCTTC.

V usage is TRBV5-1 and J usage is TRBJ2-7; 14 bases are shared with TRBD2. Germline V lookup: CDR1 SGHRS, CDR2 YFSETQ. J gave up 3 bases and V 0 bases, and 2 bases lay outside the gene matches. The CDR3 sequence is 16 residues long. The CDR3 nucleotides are TGCGCCAGCAGCTTGGACGGGACTAGCGGGAGCTACGAGCAGTACTTC. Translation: CASSLDGTSGSYEQYF.

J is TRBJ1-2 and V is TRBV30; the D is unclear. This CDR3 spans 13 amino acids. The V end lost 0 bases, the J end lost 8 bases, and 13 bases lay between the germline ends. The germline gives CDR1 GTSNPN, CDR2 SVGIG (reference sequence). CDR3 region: CAWSVRGTSGYTF. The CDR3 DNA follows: TGTGCCTGGAGTGTACGAGGTACAAGCGGCTACACCTTC. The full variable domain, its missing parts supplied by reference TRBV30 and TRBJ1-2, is SQTIHQWPATLVQPVGSPLSLECTVEGTSNPNLYWYRQAAGRGLQLLFYSVGIGQISSEVPQNLSASRPQDRQFILSSKKLLLSDSGFYLCAWSVRGTSGYTFGSGTRLTVV.

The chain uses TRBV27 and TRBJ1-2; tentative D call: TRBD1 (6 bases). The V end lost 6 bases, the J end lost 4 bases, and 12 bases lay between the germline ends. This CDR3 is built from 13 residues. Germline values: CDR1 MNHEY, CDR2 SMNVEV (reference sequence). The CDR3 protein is CASSHGTTYGYTF. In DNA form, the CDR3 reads TGTGCCAGCAGCCATGGGACAACCTATGGCTACACCTTC.

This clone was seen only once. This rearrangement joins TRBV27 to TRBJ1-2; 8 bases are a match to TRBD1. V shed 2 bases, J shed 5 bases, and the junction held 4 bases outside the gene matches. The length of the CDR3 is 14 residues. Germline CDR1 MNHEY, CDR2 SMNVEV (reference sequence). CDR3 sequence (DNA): TGTGCCAGCAGTTTACAGGGGGCGCGTTATGGCTACACCTTC. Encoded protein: CASSLQGARYGYTF.

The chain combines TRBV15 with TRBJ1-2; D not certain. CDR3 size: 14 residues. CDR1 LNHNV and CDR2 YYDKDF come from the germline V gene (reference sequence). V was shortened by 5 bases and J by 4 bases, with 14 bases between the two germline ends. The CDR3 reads CATSEGLTSYGYTF. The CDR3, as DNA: TGTGCCACCAGCGAGGGCCTCACTTCCTATGGCTACACCTTC.

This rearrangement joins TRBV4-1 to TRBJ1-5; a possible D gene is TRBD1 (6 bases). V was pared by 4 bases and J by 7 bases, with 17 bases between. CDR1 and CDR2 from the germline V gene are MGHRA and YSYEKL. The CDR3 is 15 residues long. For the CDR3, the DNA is TGCGCCAGCAGCCGGGGGGGCGACAGGTCCCAGCCCCAGCATTTT. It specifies CASSRGGDRSQPQHF.

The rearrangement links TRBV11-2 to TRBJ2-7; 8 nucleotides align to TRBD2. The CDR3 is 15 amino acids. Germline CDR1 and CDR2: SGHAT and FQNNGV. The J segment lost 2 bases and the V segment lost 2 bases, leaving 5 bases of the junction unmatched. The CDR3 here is CASSLNAGGTYEQYF. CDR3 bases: TGTGCCAGCAGCTTAAACGCGGGAGGCACCTACGAGCAGTACTTC.

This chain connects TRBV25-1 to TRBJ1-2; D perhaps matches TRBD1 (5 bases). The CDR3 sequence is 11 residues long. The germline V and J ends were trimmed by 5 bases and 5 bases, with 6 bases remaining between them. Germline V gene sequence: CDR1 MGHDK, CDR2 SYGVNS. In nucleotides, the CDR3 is TGTGCCAGCAGTCGGGGGTATGGCTACACCTTC. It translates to CASSRGYGYTF.

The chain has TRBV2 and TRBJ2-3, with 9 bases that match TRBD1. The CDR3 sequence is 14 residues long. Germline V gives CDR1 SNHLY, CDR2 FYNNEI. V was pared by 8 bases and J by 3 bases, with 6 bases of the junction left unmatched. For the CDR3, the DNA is TGTGCCAGCTGGCGAGACAGGGGGACAGATACGCAGTATTTT. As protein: CASWRDRGTDTQYF.

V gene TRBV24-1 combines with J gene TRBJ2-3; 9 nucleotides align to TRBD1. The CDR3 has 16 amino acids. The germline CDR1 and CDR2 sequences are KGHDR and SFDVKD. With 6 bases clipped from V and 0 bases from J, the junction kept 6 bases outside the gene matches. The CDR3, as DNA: TGTGCCACCAGTCCGGGACAGGGTATTAGCACAGATACGCAGTATTTT. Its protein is CATSPGQGISTDTQYF.

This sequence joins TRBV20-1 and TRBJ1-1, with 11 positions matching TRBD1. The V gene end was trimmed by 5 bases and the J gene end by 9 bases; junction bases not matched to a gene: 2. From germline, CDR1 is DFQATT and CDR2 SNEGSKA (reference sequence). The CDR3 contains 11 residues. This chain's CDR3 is CSAGQGAQAFF. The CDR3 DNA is TGCAGTGCTGGACAGGGGGCCCAAGCTTTCTTT.